This T cell receptor beta chain was recovered during a study of blood T cell repertoires in COVID-19. Study details: The samples span acute and convalescent COVID-19 from the United States, Italy and Spain. T cells, B-cell-depleted T cells, or PBMCs provided the cDNA or gDNA that served as material.

Authors' methods: Reference gene primer amplification yielded estimated nucleated cell counts. Generated by immunoSEQ multiplex PCR, the TCRdb table keeps only in-frame clones and is missing some. D and trimming were read from the DNA, whereas the V and J calls and clone size are those reported in that table. The table has 150,000 or so clones, approximately 79% seen once. V was shortened by 4 bases and J by 5 bases, with 14 bases between the two germline ends. Germline CDR1 LNHDA, CDR2 SQIVND (reference sequence). This CDR3 spans 14 amino acids. The material sequenced was PBMCs or T cells enriched from blood (not recorded which). This receptor was identified in a woman aged 45-65 years who had recovered from COVID-19. This chain uses TRBV19 with TRBJ2-5; D is perhaps TRBD1 (5 bases). The CDR3 DNA reads as TGTGCCAGTAGTACACTCAGGGTCCAGGAGACCCAGTACTTC. Amino acid sequence: CASSTLRVQETQYF.